Listed here are 9 T cell receptor beta chains from one sample, sequenced in a study of regulatory T cells in long-lasting Graves disease. Time point reported: persistent/refractory GD, antithyroid drugs over 5 years with positive TRAb. Construction of the TCR library relied on RNA isolated from PBMCs. CDR3 regions were amplified by Arm-PCR using iRepertoire HTBI primers to build TCR beta libraries. TCRdb analysed the multiplex PCR reads with MiXCR anew, one entry per CDR3 protein. The sample has about 460,000 distinct CDR3 sequences, 20% to 25% seen once; the top ten hold around 14%. Here the sequenced sample was peripheral blood mononuclear cells (PBMCs), taken when the disease was refractory, from a patient treated with antithyroid drugs. The source is a female donor with Graves disease.

In the case of this clonotype: A much larger clone is a single base away; this may be a read error. This chain joins TRBV12-3 or TRBV12-4 and TRBJ2-7, with D uncertain. This CDR3 has 16 amino acids. The CDR3 reads CASSTSLYHSSCEQYF. CDR3 sequence (DNA): TGTGCCAGCAGCACCTCCCTATACCATAGCTCCTGCGAGCAGTACTTC.

At least ten counts were recorded for this clonotype. V and J are TRBV29-1 and TRBJ2-4; 11 bases match TRBD2. The CDR3 is made up of 13 amino acids. The germline CDR1 and CDR2 sequences are SQVTM and ANQGSEA. Unmatched junction bases numbered 5, after V lost 5 bases and J lost 8 bases. CDR3: CSVRSSGGDIQYF. CDR3 coding DNA: TGCAGCGTTAGGAGTAGCGGGGGGGACATTCAGTACTTC.

The chain has TRBV7-8 and TRBJ2-7, with 11 bases matching TRBD1. The germline V gene encodes CDR1 SGHVS and CDR2 FQNEAQ. The ends lost 5 bases at V and 5 bases at J; junction bases unmatched: 8. This CDR3 region has 15 residues. Written as DNA, the CDR3 is TGTGCCAGCAGCAAAATGTGGACAGGGGGCGACGAGCAGTACTTC. Its protein is CASSKMWTGGDEQYF.

This clonotype has a count of ten or more. The CDR3 loop reads CASSLRAPNSPLHF. In nucleotides, the CDR3 is TGTGCCAGCAGCCTTCGGGCGCCGAATTCACCCCTCCACTTT. The chain uses TRBV9 and TRBJ1-6; D uncertain. The CDR3 is 14 amino acids. CDR1 SGDLS and CDR2 YYNGEE come from the germline V gene. V was shortened by 4 bases and J by 7 bases, with 12 bases between the two germline ends.

The rearrangement joins TRBV4-1 to TRBJ1-5; D not certain. The germline V gene encodes CDR1 MGHRA and CDR2 YSYEKL. The V end lost 1 base, the J end lost 1 base, and 14 bases lay between the germline ends. CDR3 length equals 17 residues. The CDR3 sequence: CASSQGMVGMSNQPQHF. In DNA, the CDR3 is TGCGCCAGCAGCCAAGGGATGGTGGGCATGAGCAATCAGCCCCAGCATTTT.

This clonotype was detected many times. CDR3 sequence (DNA): TGTGCCAGCAGTTACCGAGGACAGTGTTGTAACATTCAGTACTTC. Residues: CASSYRGQCCNIQYF. The chain has TRBV12-3 or TRBV12-4 and TRBJ2-4; possibly TRBD1 for D (6 bases). V lost 4 bases, J lost 7 bases, and 17 bases lay in between. The CDR3 has 15 amino acids.

As to this clonotype: A much larger clone differs from this one at a single base, so this may be a read error. This chain links TRBV28 with TRBJ2-7; D unclear. The CDR3 loop spans 12 amino acids. From germline, CDR1 is MDHEN and CDR2 SYDVKM. The CDR3 DNA reads TGTGCCGGCAGTTTTTGGTCCTACGAGCAGTACTTC. Residues: CAGSFWSYEQYF.

This sequence joins TRBV6-2 or TRBV6-3 and TRBJ1-2, with 8 nucleotides matching TRBD1. Germline CDR1 is MNHEY and CDR2 is SVGEGT. V lost 6 bases and J lost 7; bases outside the gene matches: 7. The CDR3 runs 13 residues. CDR3 sequence: CASRPDREFGYTF. The CDR3 DNA sequence: TGTGCCAGCAGACCGGACAGGGAGTTTGGCTACACCTTC.

In DNA form, the CDR3 reads TGCAGTGCTAGAGATGGGACAGGGGACACCGGGGAGCTGTTTTTT. It is translated as CSARDGTGDTGELFF. The V and J genes are TRBV20-1 and TRBJ2-2; TRBD1 agrees at 10 bases. Germline loops: CDR1 DFQATT, CDR2 SNEGSKA (reference sequence). V was clipped by 0 bases and J by 3 bases; unmatched bases: 1. The CDR3 length is 15 residues.